This is a list of T cell receptor beta chains from one sample in a study of blood T cell repertoires in COVID-19. Assay: immunoSEQ multiplex PCR; the TCRdb copy retains only in-frame clones and omits some. The profile shows fewer than 350,000 clones, roughly 85% of them singletons. Source material: PBMCs or T cells enriched from blood (not recorded which). These receptors all stem from a woman aged 25 to 39 who had been exposed to COVID-19. CDR3s include the opening cysteine and the closing phenylalanine or tryptophan. Clone size is stated in some rows and not others, as once, few, many or a class when expanded.

abundance: NA
v_gene: TRBV19
CDR3aa: CASSTTDGVGTDTQYF

abundance: NA
v_gene: TRBV30
CDR3aa: CAWSVQGHQPQHF

abundance: NA
v_gene: TRBV27
CDR3aa: CASSLVAGPDTQYF

abundance: few
v_gene: TRBV9
CDR3aa: CASSVGLGFKNEQFF

abundance: once
v_gene: TRBV24-1
CDR3aa: CATSDYQGIDTQYF

abundance: few
v_gene: TRBV5-1
CDR3aa: CASSVLEFPGGRAFF

abundance: NA
v_gene: TRBV19
CDR3aa: CATQGAYNSPLHF

abundance: NA
v_gene: TRBV6-6
CDR3aa: CASSSSRGETQYF

abundance: NA
v_gene: TRBV28
CDR3aa: CASPPGPRPGLGPYEQFF

abundance: NA
v_gene: TRBV29-1
CDR3aa: CSVEDGTSGYTDTQYF

abundance: NA
v_gene: TRBV5-4
CDR3aa: CASSRDREFTEAFF

abundance: NA
v_gene: TRBV27
CDR3aa: CASSRTGILRSGNTIYF

abundance: few
v_gene: TRBV2
CDR3aa: CASRPGTGVNYGYTF

abundance: NA
v_gene: TRBV2
CDR3aa: CASSVTAPEAFF

abundance: NA
v_gene: TRBV28
CDR3aa: CASRQGREDGYTF

abundance: NA
v_gene: TRBV6-2/TRBV6-3
CDR3aa: CASSQLFSGGNTEAFF

abundance: NA
v_gene: TRBV5-1
CDR3aa: CASRPNSRAAGGNEQFF

abundance: once
v_gene: TRBV19
CDR3aa: CASSMRGAGDTQYF

abundance: NA
v_gene: TRBV2
CDR3aa: CASSDQAYTTTNEKLFF

abundance: NA
v_gene: TRBV7-9
CDR3aa: CASSLAPGGRTNNQPQHF

abundance: NA
v_gene: TRBV5-1
CDR3aa: CASSLGSTGRDTEAFF

abundance: few
v_gene: TRBV27
CDR3aa: CASSFINSPLHF

abundance: NA
v_gene: TRBV19
CDR3aa: CASSITGQNYGYTF

abundance: NA
v_gene: TRBV2
CDR3aa: CATAGTTGYNEQFF

abundance: NA
v_gene: TRBV11-2
CDR3aa: CASSPATRETQYF

abundance: NA
v_gene: TRBV10-2
CDR3aa: CASRGQGAVTEAFF